This T cell receptor (beta chain) was sequenced during a study of beta chain features in type 1 diabetes. Regarding this clone: Its antigen remains unknown.

Populations isolated by sorting all had purity greater than 95%. Since all of the isolated RNA was reverse transcribed, expressed TCRB transcripts were what got sequenced. Some clones are missing from TCRdb's copy, which holds only in-frame ones; the method was immunoSEQ multiplex PCR. The sample includes under 200,000 clones, roughly 8.1% seen only once; the top ten take approximately 0.69%. This CDR3 is 16 amino acids long. Looked up from germline, CDR1 is MNHNY and CDR2 is SVGAGI (reference sequence). Germline trimming cut 5 bases from V and 6 bases from J; bases unmatched to any gene: 12. General study results and limits: When VDJ junctions were examined, type 1 diabetes patients showed fewer insertions and more deletions. Any HLA type influence on TCRB rearrangement was left unresolved here.

The V and J genes are TRBV6-6 and TRBJ2-1; 8 bases fit TRBD1. The sample consisted of central memory CD4+ T cells from blood. The TCR originated in a man between 18 and 29 years old in good health. For the CDR3, the DNA is TGTGCCAGCAGTCCCCCAACGGGACAGGTGTCCAATGAGCAGTTCTTC. As protein: CASSPPTGQVSNEQFF.